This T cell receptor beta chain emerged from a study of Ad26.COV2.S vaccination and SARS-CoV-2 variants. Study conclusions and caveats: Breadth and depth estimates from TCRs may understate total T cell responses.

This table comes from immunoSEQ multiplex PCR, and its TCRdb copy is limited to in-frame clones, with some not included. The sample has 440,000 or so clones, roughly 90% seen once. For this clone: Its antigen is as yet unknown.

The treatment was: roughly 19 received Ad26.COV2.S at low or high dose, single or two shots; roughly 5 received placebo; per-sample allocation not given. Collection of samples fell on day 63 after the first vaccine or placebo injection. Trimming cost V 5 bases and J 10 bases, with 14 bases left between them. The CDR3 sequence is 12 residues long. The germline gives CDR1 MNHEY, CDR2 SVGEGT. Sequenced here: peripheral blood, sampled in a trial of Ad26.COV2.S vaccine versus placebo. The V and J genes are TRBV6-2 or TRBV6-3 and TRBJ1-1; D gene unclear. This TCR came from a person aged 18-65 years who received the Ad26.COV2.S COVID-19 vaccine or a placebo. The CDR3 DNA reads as TGTGCCAGCAGTACGGGTATACTAGGAGCTTTCTTT. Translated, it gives CASSTGILGAFF.